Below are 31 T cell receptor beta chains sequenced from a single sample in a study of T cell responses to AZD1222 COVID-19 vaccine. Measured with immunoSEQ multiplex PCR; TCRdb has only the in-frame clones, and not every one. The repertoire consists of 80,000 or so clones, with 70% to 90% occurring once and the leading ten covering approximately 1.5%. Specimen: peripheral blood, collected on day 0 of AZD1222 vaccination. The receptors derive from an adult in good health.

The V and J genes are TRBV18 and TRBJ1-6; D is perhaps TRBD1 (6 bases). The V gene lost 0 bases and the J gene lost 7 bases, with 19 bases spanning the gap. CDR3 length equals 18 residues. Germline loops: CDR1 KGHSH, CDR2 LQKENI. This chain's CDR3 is CASSPPIGGVTGNSPLHF. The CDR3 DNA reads TGTGCCAGCTCACCACCTATAGGGGGGGTCACGGGGAATTCACCCCTCCACTTT.

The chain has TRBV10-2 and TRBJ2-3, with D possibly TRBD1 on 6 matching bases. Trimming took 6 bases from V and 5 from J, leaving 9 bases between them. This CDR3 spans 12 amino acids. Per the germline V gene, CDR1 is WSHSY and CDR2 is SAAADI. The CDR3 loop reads CASSEQGDTQYF. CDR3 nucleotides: TGCGCCAGCAGCGAACAGGGAGATACGCAGTATTTT.

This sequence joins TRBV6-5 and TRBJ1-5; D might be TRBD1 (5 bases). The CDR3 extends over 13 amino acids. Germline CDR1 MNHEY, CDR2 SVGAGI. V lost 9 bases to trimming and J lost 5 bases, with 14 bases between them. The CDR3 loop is CASLGPDDQPQHF. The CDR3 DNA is TGTGCCAGTCTGGGGCCCGACGATCAGCCCCAGCATTTT.

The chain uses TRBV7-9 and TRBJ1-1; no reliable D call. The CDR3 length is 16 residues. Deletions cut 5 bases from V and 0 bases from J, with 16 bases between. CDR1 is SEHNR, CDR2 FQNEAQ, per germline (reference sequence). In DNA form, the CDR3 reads TGTGCCAGCAGCCTGGGAGCAGGTTCGATGAACACTGAAGCTTTCTTT. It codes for CASSLGAGSMNTEAFF.

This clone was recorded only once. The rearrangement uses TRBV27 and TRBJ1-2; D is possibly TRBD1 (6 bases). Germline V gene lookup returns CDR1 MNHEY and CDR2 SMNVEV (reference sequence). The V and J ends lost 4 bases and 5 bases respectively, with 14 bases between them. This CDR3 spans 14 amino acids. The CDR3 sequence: CASSSSGHPYGYTF. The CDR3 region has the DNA TGTGCCAGCAGTTCCTCGGGACACCCGTATGGCTACACCTTC.

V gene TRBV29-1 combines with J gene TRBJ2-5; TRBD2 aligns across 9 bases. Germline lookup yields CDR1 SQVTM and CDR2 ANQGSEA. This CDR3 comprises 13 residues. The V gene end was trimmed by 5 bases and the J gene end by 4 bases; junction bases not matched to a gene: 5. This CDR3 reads CSVQAGGTETQYF. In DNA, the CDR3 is TGCAGCGTTCAAGCGGGAGGAACAGAGACCCAGTACTTC.

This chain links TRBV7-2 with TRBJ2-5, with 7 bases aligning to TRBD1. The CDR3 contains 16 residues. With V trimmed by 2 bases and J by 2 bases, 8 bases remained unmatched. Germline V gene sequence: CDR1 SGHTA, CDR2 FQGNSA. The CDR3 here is CASSLPQMTGQETQYF. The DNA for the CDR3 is TGTGCCAGCAGCTTACCCCAGATGACAGGGCAAGAGACCCAGTACTTC. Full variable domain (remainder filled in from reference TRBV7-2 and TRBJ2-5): GAGVSQSPSNKVTEKGKDVELRCDPISGHTALYWYRQSLGQGLEFLIYFQGNSAPDKSGLPSDRFSAERTGGSVSTLTIQRTQQEDSAVYLCASSLPQMTGQETQYFGPGTRLLVL.

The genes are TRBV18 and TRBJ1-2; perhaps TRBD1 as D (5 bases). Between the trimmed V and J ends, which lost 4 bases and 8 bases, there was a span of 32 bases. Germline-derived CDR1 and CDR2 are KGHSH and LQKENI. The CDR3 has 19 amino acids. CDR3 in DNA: TGTGCCAGCTCACACTCGGGACGGATAGCGTCCACCCCCCGGAGGGGCTACACCTTC. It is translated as CASSHSGRIASTPRRGYTF.

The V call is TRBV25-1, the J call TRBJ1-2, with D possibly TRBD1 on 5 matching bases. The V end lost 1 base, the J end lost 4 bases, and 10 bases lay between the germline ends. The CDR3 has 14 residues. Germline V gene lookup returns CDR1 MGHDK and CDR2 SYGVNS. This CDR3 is CASSEFDSLYGYTF. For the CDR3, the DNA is TGTGCCAGCAGTGAATTTGACAGCCTCTATGGCTACACCTTC.

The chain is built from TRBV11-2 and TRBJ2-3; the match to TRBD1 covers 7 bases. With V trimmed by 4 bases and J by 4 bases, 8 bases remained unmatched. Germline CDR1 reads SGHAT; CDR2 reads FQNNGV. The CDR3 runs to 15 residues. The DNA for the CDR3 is TGTGCCAGCAGCTCCTACAGGGGAAAAGCAGATACGCAGTATTTT. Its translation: CASSSYRGKADTQYF.

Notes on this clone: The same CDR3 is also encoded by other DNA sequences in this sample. CDR3 residues: CASSVGGSNTGELFF. The DNA of the CDR3 is TGTGCCAGCAGCGTAGGCGGTTCAAACACCGGGGAGCTGTTTTTT. The chain uses TRBV9 and TRBJ2-2, with D uncertain. Trimming stripped 0 bases from V and 2 bases from J, with 8 bases between. The CDR3 extends over 15 amino acids. Germline CDR1 reads SGDLS; CDR2 reads YYNGEE.

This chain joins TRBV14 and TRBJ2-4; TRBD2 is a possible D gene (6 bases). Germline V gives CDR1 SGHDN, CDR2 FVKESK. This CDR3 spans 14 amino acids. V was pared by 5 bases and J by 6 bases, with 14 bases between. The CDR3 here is CASSLSGLSNIQYF. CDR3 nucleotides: TGTGCCAGCAGCTTATCGGGACTGTCAAACATTCAGTACTTC.

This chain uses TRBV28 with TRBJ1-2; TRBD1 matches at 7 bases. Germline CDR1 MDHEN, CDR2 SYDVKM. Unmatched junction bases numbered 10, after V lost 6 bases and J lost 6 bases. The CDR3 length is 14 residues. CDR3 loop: CASRAPGTADGYTF. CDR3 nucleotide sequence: TGTGCCAGCAGAGCCCCCGGGACAGCCGATGGCTACACCTTC.

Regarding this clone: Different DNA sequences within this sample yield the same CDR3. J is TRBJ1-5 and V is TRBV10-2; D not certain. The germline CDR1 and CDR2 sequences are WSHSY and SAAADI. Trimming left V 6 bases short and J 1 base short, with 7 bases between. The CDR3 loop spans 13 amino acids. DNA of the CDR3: TGCGCCAGCAGCGAGAACAGCAATCAGCCCCAGCATTTT. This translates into CASSENSNQPQHF.

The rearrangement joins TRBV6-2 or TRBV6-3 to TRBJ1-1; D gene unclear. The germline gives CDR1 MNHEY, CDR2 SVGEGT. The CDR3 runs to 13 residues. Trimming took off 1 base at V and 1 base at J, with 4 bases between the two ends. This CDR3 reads CASSYFWNTEAFF. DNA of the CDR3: TGTGCCAGCAGTTACTTTTGGAACACTGAAGCTTTCTTT.

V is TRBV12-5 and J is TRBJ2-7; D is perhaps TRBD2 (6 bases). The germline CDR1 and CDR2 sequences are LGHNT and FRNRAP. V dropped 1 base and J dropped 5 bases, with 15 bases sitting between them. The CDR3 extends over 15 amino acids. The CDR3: CASGLGEVEGNEQYF. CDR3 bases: TGTGCTAGTGGTTTGGGAGAGGTGGAGGGGAACGAGCAGTACTTC.

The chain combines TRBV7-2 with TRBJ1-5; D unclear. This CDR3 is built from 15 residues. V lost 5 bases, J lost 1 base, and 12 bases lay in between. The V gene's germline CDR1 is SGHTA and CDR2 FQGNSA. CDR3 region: CASSTGAQSNQPQHF. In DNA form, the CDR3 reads TGTGCCAGCAGCACCGGAGCCCAAAGCAATCAGCCCCAGCATTTT.

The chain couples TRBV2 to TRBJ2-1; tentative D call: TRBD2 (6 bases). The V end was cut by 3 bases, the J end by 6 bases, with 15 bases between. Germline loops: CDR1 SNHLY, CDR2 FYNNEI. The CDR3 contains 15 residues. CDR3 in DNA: TGTGCCAGCAGTGAGGGAGGACTGAATCTCAATGAGCAGTTCTTC. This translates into CASSEGGLNLNEQFF.

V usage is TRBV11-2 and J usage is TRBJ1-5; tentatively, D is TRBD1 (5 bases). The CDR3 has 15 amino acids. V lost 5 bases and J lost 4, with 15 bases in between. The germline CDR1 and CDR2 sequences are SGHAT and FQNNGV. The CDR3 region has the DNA TGTGCCAGCAGCCAAGGTGACAGACCTAATCAGCCCCAGCATTTT. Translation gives CASSQGDRPNQPQHF.

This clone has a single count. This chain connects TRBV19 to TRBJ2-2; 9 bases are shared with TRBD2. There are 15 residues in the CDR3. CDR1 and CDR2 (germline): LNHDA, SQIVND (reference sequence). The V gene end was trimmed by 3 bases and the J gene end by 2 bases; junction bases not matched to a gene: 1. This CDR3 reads CASSMGLANTGELFF. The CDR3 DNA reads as TGTGCCAGTAGTATGGGACTAGCCAACACCGGGGAGCTGTTTTTT.

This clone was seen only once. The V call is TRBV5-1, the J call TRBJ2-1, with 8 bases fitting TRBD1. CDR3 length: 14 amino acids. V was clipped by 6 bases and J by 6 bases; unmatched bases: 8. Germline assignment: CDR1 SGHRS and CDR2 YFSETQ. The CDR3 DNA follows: TGCGCCAGCAACAGACAGGGGATACGCAATGAGCAGTTCTTC. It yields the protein CASNRQGIRNEQFF.

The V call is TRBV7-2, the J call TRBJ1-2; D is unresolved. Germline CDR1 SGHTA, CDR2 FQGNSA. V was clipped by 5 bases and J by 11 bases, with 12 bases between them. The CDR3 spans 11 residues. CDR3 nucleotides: TGTGCCAGCAGCCGGACCGAAGGGTACACCTTC. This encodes CASSRTEGYTF.

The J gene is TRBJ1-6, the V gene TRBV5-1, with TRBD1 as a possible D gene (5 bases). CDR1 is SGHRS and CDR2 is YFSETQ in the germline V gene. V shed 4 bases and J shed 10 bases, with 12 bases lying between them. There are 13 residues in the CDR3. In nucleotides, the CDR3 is TGCGCCAGCAGCACAGGAACTGGATCACCCCTCCACTTT. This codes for CASSTGTGSPLHF. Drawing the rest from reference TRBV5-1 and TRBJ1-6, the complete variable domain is KAGVTQTPRYLIKTRGQQVTLSCSPISGHRSVSWYQQTPGQGLQFLFEYFSETQRNKGNFPGRFSGRQFSNSRSEMNVSTLELGDSALYLCASSTGTGSPLHFGNGTRLTVT.

CDR3 in amino acids: CASQTGTGGELFF. The CDR3 DNA reads TGTGCCAGCCAAACAGGGACGGGCGGGGAGCTGTTTTTT. The chain carries TRBV27 and TRBJ2-2; D is possibly TRBD1 (6 bases). V dropped 8 bases and J dropped 7 bases, with 14 bases sitting between them. Germline CDR1 and CDR2: MNHEY and SMNVEV (reference sequence). This CDR3 has 13 amino acids.

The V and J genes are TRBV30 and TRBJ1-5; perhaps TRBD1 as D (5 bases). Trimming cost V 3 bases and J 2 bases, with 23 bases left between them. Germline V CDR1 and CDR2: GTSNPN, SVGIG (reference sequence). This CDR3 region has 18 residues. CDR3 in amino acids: CAWSLGGTLRFRNQPQHF. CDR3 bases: TGTGCCTGGAGCCTAGGTGGGACCCTAAGGTTTCGCAATCAGCCCCAGCATTTT.

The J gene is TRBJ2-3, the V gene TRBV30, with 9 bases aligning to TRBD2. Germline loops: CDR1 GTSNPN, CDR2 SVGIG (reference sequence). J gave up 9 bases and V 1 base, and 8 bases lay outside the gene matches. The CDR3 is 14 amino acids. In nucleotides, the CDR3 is TGTGCCTGGAGTGAAGGTGCGGGAGGGTGGACGCAGTATTTT. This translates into CAWSEGAGGWTQYF.

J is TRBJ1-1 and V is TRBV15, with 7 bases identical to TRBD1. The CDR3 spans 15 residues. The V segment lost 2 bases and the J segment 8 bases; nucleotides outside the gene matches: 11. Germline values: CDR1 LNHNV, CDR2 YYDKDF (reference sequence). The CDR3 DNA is TGTGCCACCAGCAGACCAGGGACAGTCCCCTTCGAAGCTTTCTTT. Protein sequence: CATSRPGTVPFEAFF. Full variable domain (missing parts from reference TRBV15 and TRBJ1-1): DAMVIQNPRYQVTQFGKPVTLSCSQTLNHNVMYWYQQKSSQAPKLLFHYYDKDFNNEADTPDNFQSRRPNTSFCFLDIRSPGLGDTAMYLCATSRPGTVPFEAFFGQGTRLTVV.

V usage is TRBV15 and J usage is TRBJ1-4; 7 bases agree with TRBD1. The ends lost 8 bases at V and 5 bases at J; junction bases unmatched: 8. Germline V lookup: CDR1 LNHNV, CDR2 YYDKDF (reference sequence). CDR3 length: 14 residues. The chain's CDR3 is CATGAGGVNEKLFF. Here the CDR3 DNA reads TGTGCCACCGGTGCAGGGGGAGTCAATGAAAAACTGTTTTTT.

CDR3 sequence (DNA): TGTGCCAGTAGTATGGGGGATCCTGCATTACCCTATGGCTACACCTTC. Translation: CASSMGDPALPYGYTF. The chain employs TRBV19 and TRBJ1-2, with TRBD1 as a possible D gene (5 bases). CDR3 length: 16 amino acids. The germline V gene encodes CDR1 LNHDA and CDR2 SQIVND (reference sequence). The germline V and J ends were trimmed by 3 bases and 4 bases, with 18 bases remaining between them.

CDR3 nucleotides: TGCAGCGTGGCTCGACAGCTTTATGGCTACACCTTC. The encoded protein is CSVARQLYGYTF. J is TRBJ1-2 and V is TRBV29-1, with D maybe TRBD1 (5 bases). Looked up from germline, CDR1 is SQVTM and CDR2 is ANQGSEA. The CDR3 extends over 12 amino acids. V lost 6 bases and J 5 bases, leaving 13 bases between the germline ends.

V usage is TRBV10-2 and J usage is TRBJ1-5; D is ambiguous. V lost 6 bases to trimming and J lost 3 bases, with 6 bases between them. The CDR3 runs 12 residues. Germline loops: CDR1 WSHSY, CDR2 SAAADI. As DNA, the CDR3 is TGCGCCAGCAGGGACGTCAATCAGCCCCAGCATTTT. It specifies CASRDVNQPQHF.